This T cell receptor beta chain was documented in a study of blood T cell repertoires in COVID-19. Study-wide background: Whether acute or convalescent, the COVID-19 samples came from the United States, Italy and Spain.

This CDR3 has 14 residues. In germline, CDR1 is MDHEN, CDR2 SYDVKM. Trimming took 3 bases from V and 5 from J, leaving 13 bases between them. As processed by the authors: Estimation of nucleated cell counts was performed using reference gene primer amplification. Profiling relied on immunoSEQ multiplex PCR, and the TCRdb table lists in-frame clones only, not all of them. That table is the source of V, J and clone size, and D and trimming were worked out from the DNA. The sample contains around 120,000 clones, around 90% of which appear only once. The genes are TRBV28 and TRBJ2-5; maybe TRBD2 (6 bases). The clonotype was recovered from a human donor in a cohort sampled during active COVID-19. Sequencing used peripheral blood. This CDR3 reads CASSLGGGTETQYF. CDR3 bases: TGTGCCAGCAGTTTGGGTGGCGGGACCGAGACCCAGTACTTC.